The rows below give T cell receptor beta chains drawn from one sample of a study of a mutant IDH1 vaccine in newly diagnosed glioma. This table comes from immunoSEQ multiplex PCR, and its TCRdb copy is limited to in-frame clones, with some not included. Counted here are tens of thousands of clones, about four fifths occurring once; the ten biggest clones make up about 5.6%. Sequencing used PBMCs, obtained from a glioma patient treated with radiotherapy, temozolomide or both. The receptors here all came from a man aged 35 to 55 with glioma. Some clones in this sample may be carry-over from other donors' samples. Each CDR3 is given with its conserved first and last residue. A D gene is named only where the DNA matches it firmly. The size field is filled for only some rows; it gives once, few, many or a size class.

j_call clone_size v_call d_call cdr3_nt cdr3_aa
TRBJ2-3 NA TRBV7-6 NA TGTGCCAGCAGCTTAGGGGGGTGGGAAACAGATACGCAGTATTTT CASSLGGWETDTQYF
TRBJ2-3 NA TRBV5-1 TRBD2 TGCGCCAGCAGCTTGATTACAGCGGGGGCCTCTGGCACAGATACGCAGTATTTT CASSLITAGASGTDTQYF
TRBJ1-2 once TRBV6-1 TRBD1 TGTGCCAGCAGTGAATTTGCAGGGGGCGGATATGGCTACACCTTC CASSEFAGGGYGYTF
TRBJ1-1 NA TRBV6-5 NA TGTGCCAGCAGTTATGGGGGGACGAACACTGAAGCTTTCTTT CASSYGGTNTEAFF
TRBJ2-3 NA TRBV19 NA TGTGCCAGTAGTATAGGGCTAGCGTTAGATACGCAGTATTTT CASSIGLALDTQYF
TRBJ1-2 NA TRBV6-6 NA TGTGCCAGCCGCCGGGCCAGAGACTATGGCTACACCTTC CASRRARDYGYTF
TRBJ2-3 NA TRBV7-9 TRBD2 TGTGCCAGCAGCCCAGCGGGGGGAGGAACAGATACGCAGTATTTT CASSPAGGGTDTQYF
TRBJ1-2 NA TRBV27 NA TGTGCCAGCAGGCCCCTGGGGGGGCGCTTCTGGGGCTACACCTTC CASRPLGGRFWGYTF
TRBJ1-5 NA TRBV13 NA TGTGCCAGCAGCTTAGGGACAGGAGGCAATCAGCCCCAGCATTTT CASSLGTGGNQPQHF
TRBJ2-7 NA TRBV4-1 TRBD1 TGCGCCAGCAGCCAAGAGGACAGGGGAAGCTACGAGCAGTACTTC CASSQEDRGSYEQYF
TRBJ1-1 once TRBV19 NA TGTGCCAGTAGTATTTCAGGAGATAGTGGAGCTTTCTTT CASSISGDSGAFF
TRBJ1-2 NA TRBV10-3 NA TGTGCCATCAGTTCGCCGCCAGGGGCCACCCTTGCTTCGGGCTACACCTTC CAISSPPGATLASGYTF
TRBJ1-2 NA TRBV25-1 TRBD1 TGTGCCAGCAGCCTGAACCGGGACAGGGACGACTATGGCTACACCTTC CASSLNRDRDDYGYTF
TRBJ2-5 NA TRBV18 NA TGTGCCAGCTCACCCCCGGGGAACAGCGGGCTAGAGACCCAGTACTTC CASSPPGNSGLETQYF
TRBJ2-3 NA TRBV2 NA TGTGCCAGCAGTCCGACAACAGGTGCAGATACGCAGTATTTT CASSPTTGADTQYF
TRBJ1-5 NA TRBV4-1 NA TGCGCCAGCAGCCACGCGGACGTTGGCAATCAGCCCCAGCATTTT CASSHADVGNQPQHF
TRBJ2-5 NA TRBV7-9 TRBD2 TGTGCCAGCAGCTTACGATCACTAGCGATGTTTGCAGAGACCCAGTACTTC CASSLRSLAMFAETQYF
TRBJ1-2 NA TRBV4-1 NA TGCGCCAGCAGCCCGGGCGGGGAGAACGGCTACACCTTC CASSPGGENGYTF
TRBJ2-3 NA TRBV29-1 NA TGCAGCGTTTCCGCGGATAGCACAGATACGCAGTATTTT CSVSADSTDTQYF
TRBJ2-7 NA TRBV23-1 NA TGCGCCAGCAGTCAAAGGGCAGGGATTAGATACTCCTACGAGCAGTACTTC CASSQRAGIRYSYEQYF
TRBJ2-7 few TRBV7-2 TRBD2 TGTGCCAGCAGCTTGGGTAGCGGGGTACTCTACGAGCAGTACTTC CASSLGSGVLYEQYF
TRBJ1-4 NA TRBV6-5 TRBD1 TGTGCCAGCAGTTACGGGGACAGGGGAGAAAAACTGTTTTTT CASSYGDRGEKLFF
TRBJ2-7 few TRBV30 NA TGTGCCTGGGAGGGGAGCAGCGGCGAGCAGTACTTC CAWEGSSGEQYF
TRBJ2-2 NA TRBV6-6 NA TGTGCCAGCTTTTGGGAGGCGGGGTCCTACACCGGGGAGCTGTTTTTT CASFWEAGSYTGELFF
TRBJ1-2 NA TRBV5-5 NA TGTGCCAGCAGTTGGGTCGGGACGTCCAGTTTTGGCTACACCTTC CASSWVGTSSFGYTF
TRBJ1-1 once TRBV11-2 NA TGTGCCAGCAGAAACGACACCTTCACTGAAGCTTTCTTT CASRNDTFTEAFF
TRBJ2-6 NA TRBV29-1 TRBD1 TGCAGCGTGAGGGGGCTCTCTGGGGCCAACGTCCTGACTTTC CSVRGLSGANVLTF
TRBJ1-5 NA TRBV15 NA TGTGCCACCAGCAGAGATCTGGGGGATCAGCCCCAGCATTTT CATSRDLGDQPQHF
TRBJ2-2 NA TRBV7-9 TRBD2 TGTGCCAGCAGCTTGAGCGGGGCCCCAGACGGGGAGCTGTTTTTT CASSLSGAPDGELFF
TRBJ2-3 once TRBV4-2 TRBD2 TGTGCCAGCAGCCCCGGACTAGCGGGGGCCTTTAGCACAGATACGCAGTATTTT CASSPGLAGAFSTDTQYF
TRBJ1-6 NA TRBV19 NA TGTGCCAGCACCGACAGGAATCCAAGTCCCCGTTCACCCCTCCACTTT CASTDRNPSPRSPLHF
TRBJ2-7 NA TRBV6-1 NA TGTGCCAGCAGTGAAGCGTTGGACGGCACCTACGAGCAGTACTTC CASSEALDGTYEQYF
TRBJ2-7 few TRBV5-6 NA TGTGCCAGCAGCCTTAGGGACGAGCAGTACTTC CASSLRDEQYF
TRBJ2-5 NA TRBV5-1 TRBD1 TGCGCCAGCAGTCAGGGACAGAAAGAGACCCAGTACTTC CASSQGQKETQYF
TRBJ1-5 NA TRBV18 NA TGTGCCAGCTCACCAAACCGGGCGGACAACGGGCAGCCCCAGCATTTT CASSPNRADNGQPQHF
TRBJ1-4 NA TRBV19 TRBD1 TGTGCCAGTAGTATTGGGACAGGACTGTTTTTT CASSIGTGLFF
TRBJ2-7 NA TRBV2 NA TGTGCCAGCAGTGGAAGTCCTTCCGGGACCTCCTACGAGCAGTACTTC CASSGSPSGTSYEQYF
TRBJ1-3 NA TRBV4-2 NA TGTGCCAGCAGCCAAGAAGCCGGGAGGAACACCATATATTTT CASSQEAGRNTIYF
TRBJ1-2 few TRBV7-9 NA TGTGCCAGCAGCGGGCCATCGACAGGTCAGGCGGGCTACACCTTC CASSGPSTGQAGYTF
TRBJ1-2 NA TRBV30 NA TGTGCCTGGAGGTGGAGGGGCGCGAGCTATGGCTACACCTTC CAWRWRGASYGYTF
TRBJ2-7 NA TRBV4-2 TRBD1 TGTGCCAGCAGCCCGAGCCCAGACAGGGATGGCGAGCAGTACTTC CASSPSPDRDGEQYF
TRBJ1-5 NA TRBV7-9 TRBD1 TGTGCCAGCAGCTCGGACAGGGAAAGCAATCAGCCCCAGCATTTT CASSSDRESNQPQHF